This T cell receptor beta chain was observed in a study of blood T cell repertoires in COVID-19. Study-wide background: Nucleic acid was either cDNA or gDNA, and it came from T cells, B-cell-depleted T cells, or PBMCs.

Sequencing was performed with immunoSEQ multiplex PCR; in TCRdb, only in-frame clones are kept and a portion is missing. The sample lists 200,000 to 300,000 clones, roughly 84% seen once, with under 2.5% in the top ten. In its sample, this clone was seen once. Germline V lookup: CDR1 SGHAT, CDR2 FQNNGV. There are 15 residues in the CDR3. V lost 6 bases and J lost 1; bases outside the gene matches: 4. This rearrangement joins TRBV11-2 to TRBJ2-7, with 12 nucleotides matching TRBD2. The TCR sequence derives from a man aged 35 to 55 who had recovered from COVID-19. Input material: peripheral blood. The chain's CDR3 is CASSYLAGGSYEQYF. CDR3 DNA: TGTGCCAGCAGTTATCTAGCGGGGGGGTCCTACGAGCAGTACTTC.